This is a list of T cell receptor beta chains from one sample in a study of blood T cell repertoires in COVID-19. Clones were sequenced by immunoSEQ multiplex PCR, and TCRdb holds only the in-frame ones, with some missing. The sample lists under 300,000 clones; 80% to 90% were seen once. Sequences were obtained from PBMCs or T cells enriched from blood (not recorded which). The receptor source for this set is a woman aged 40 to 49 who had been exposed to COVID-19. CDR3s include the opening cysteine and the closing phenylalanine or tryptophan. The order of the fields is J gene, clone size, V gene, CDR3 protein. Only part of the rows carry a size: once, few, many, or a class if the clone is expanded.

j_gene: TRBJ1-1
abundance: -
v_gene: TRBV29-1
CDR3aa: CSVEGGTGGLYTEAFF

j_gene: TRBJ1-1
abundance: -
v_gene: TRBV27
CDR3aa: CASSWRGEAFF

j_gene: TRBJ2-1
abundance: -
v_gene: TRBV7-2
CDR3aa: CASSLESRPRNEQFF

j_gene: TRBJ2-7
abundance: -
v_gene: TRBV7-6
CDR3aa: CASSKDRGPYEQYF

j_gene: TRBJ2-1
abundance: -
v_gene: TRBV4-3
CDR3aa: CASSRAWALYNEQFF

j_gene: TRBJ2-3
abundance: -
v_gene: TRBV6-2/TRBV6-3
CDR3aa: CASSFRRTEGTQYF

j_gene: TRBJ2-7
abundance: -
v_gene: TRBV7-2
CDR3aa: CASSRNGAASYEQYF

j_gene: TRBJ2-1
abundance: -
v_gene: TRBV24-1
CDR3aa: CATSDLLAGDNEQFF

j_gene: TRBJ2-7
abundance: -
v_gene: TRBV7-2
CDR3aa: CASSFTSGGPYEQYF

j_gene: TRBJ1-3
abundance: -
v_gene: TRBV6-5
CDR3aa: CASSYGGEGAGNTIYF

j_gene: TRBJ1-6
abundance: -
v_gene: TRBV5-1
CDR3aa: CASSTDGSSYNSPLHF

j_gene: TRBJ2-5
abundance: -
v_gene: TRBV11-2
CDR3aa: CASTDGVASGRALETQYF

j_gene: TRBJ2-7
abundance: -
v_gene: TRBV7-9
CDR3aa: CASSSHRAGSYEQYF

j_gene: TRBJ2-5
abundance: -
v_gene: TRBV19
CDR3aa: CASSRSGGSRETQYF

j_gene: TRBJ2-1
abundance: -
v_gene: TRBV10-3
CDR3aa: CAIRSGTTSYNEQFF

j_gene: TRBJ2-4
abundance: once
v_gene: TRBV5-1
CDR3aa: CASRLAGANIQYF

j_gene: TRBJ1-4
abundance: -
v_gene: TRBV18
CDR3aa: CASSPGGEKLFF

j_gene: TRBJ1-2
abundance: -
v_gene: TRBV4-1
CDR3aa: CASSQESNYGYTF

j_gene: TRBJ1-6
abundance: -
v_gene: TRBV4-1
CDR3aa: CASSQQGGRENSPLHF

j_gene: TRBJ2-2
abundance: -
v_gene: TRBV4-3
CDR3aa: CASSQPSGGHTGELFF

j_gene: TRBJ2-2
abundance: once
v_gene: TRBV2
CDR3aa: CASNGQGPSTGELFF

j_gene: TRBJ1-2
abundance: -
v_gene: TRBV30
CDR3aa: CAWRAGYGYTF